A selection of T cell receptor beta chains follows, all from one sample in a study of blood T cell repertoires in COVID-19. The table came from immunoSEQ multiplex PCR; TCRdb's copy has only in-frame clones and leaves some out. The data contain a few hundred thousand clones, roughly 80% of them singletons. Material for sequencing was peripheral blood. The receptors derive from a woman older than 75 with acute or convalescent COVID-19. Both conserved end residues are part of each CDR3. Fields, in order: CDR3 DNA, CDR3 protein, D gene, V gene, clone size, J gene. The D gene is left open where the match is weak. Size tells how often a clone was seen (once, few, many) or the class of an expanded clone, and some rows leave it out.

TGTGCCAGTAGTAGCCTAGGGACAGAGCACTCCTACGAGCAGTACTTC | CASSSLGTEHSYEQYF | TRBD1 | TRBV19 | - | TRBJ2-7
TGTGCCATCAGTGAGTCGGCCCCTCAGGGGTATGGCTACACCTTC | CAISESAPQGYGYTF | - | TRBV10-3 | - | TRBJ1-2
TGTGCCAGCTCACCCCCGGCAGGGGTTCCCTACGAGCAGTACTTC | CASSPPAGVPYEQYF | - | TRBV18 | - | TRBJ2-7
TGCGCCAGCAGCTTTAATGGGGACACCAAGCAGCCCCAGCATTTT | CASSFNGDTKQPQHF | - | TRBV5-1 | few | TRBJ1-5
TGTGCCAGCAGCTTAAGGCTAGCGGGGGGACTGAACACCGGGGAGCTGTTTTTT | CASSLRLAGGLNTGELFF | TRBD2 | TRBV7-2 | - | TRBJ2-2
TGTGCCATCAGTGAGCGGGGGACGGGAACTGAAGCTTTCTTT | CAISERGTGTEAFF | - | TRBV10-3 | - | TRBJ1-1
TGTGCCAGCAGGGGCGGGGTTAACACCGGGGAGCTGTTTTTT | CASRGGVNTGELFF | - | TRBV9 | - | TRBJ2-2
TGTGCCTGGAGTGTTGGGGGGACTGAAAAACTGTTTTTT | CAWSVGGTEKLFF | - | TRBV30 | - | TRBJ1-4
TGCGCCAGCAGCTTAGGAGCGGGAGTCTCCTACGAGCAGTACTTC | CASSLGAGVSYEQYF | TRBD2 | TRBV5-1 | - | TRBJ2-7
TGTGCCAGCAGCGCTACTCCAGATCCTAACTATGGCCACACCTTC | CASSATPDPNYGHTF | - | TRBV9 | - | TRBJ1-2
TGTGCCAGTAGTATAGGTCAATCCCTATTTCAGCCCCAGCATTTT | CASSIGQSLFQPQHF | - | TRBV19 | - | TRBJ1-5
TGTGCCAGCAGCTCGGGACTAGCGGGGGGGTCCTCCTACAATGAGCAGTTCTTC | CASSSGLAGGSSYNEQFF | TRBD2 | TRBV5-4 | - | TRBJ2-1
TGTGCCTGGAGTAGTAGTCCAGGGGGCTTCAATGAAAAACTGTTTTTT | CAWSSSPGGFNEKLFF | TRBD1 | TRBV30 | - | TRBJ1-4
TGTGCCAGCAGTTGGAGACAGGGGGCGAGGAATTCACCCCTCCACTTT | CASSWRQGARNSPLHF | TRBD1 | TRBV6-2/TRBV6-3 | - | TRBJ1-6
TGTGCCAGCAGCTTAATGCTGGGACAGGGGACCGGGGAGCTGTTTTTT | CASSLMLGQGTGELFF | TRBD1 | TRBV7-2 | once | TRBJ2-2
TGCAGCGTTCACACGGAGGGAGACGCATACACCGGGGAGCTGTTTTTT | CSVHTEGDAYTGELFF | - | TRBV29-1 | - | TRBJ2-2
TGCAGTGCTAGTAGCTGGGCAAATGAGCAGTTCTTC | CSASSWANEQFF | - | TRBV20-1 | few | TRBJ2-1
TGTGCCAGCTCGGACAGGGCAGGCTATGGCTACACCTTC | CASSDRAGYGYTF | TRBD1 | TRBV19 | - | TRBJ1-2
TGTGCCAGCAGTGAATCGGCGGGGGGTCCCTACAATGAGCAGTTCTTC | CASSESAGGPYNEQFF | TRBD2 | TRBV25-1 | - | TRBJ2-1
TGTGCCAGCAGCTTAGTATTGGGGCTGAACACTGAAGCTTTCTTT | CASSLVLGLNTEAFF | - | TRBV11-2 | - | TRBJ1-1
TGCGCCAGCAGCCAAGATCTCGCACGGTACAATGAGCAGTTCTTC | CASSQDLARYNEQFF | - | TRBV4-3 | - | TRBJ2-1
TGCAGTGCTAGTGGGACAGCTAATCAGCCCCAGCATTTT | CSASGTANQPQHF | TRBD1 | TRBV20-1 | few | TRBJ1-5
TGTGCCAGCAGCACCTCCCCGGGACTGGCTAATGAAAAACTGTTTTTT | CASSTSPGLANEKLFF | - | TRBV7-9 | - | TRBJ1-4
TGCAGCGTGCGGACAGCCAGGAACACTGAAGCTTTCTTT | CSVRTARNTEAFF | - | TRBV29-1 | - | TRBJ1-1
TGCGCCAGCAGCTTAGTTCCGGGAAAGAGCGAGCAGTACTTC | CASSLVPGKSEQYF | - | TRBV5-1 | - | TRBJ2-7
TGCGCCAGCAGCCAAGATGCCCGGGTTGGTGGCTACACCTTC | CASSQDARVGGYTF | - | TRBV4-3 | - | TRBJ1-2
TGTGCCAGCAGTTTGCAGGGGACCACCACCTACGAGCAGTACTTC | CASSLQGTTTYEQYF | - | TRBV28 | - | TRBJ2-7
TGTGCCAGTAGTATAGCCGGGGGGGGTTATGGCTACACCTTC | CASSIAGGGYGYTF | - | TRBV19 | - | TRBJ1-2
TGCGCCAGCAGTGAGTCCCTCAACCGGACAGGGGGACTAGTCTACGAGCAGTACTTC | CASSESLNRTGGLVYEQYF | TRBD1 | TRBV10-1 | - | TRBJ2-7
TGTGCCAGCAGTTACGCCGGGAGGGGAGACACCGGGGAGCTGTTTTTT | CASSYAGRGDTGELFF | TRBD2 | TRBV6-2/TRBV6-3 | - | TRBJ2-2
TGTGCCAGCAGTTTGCGGGGAACAGATACGCAGTATTTT | CASSLRGTDTQYF | - | TRBV12-3/TRBV12-4 | - | TRBJ2-3
TGTGCCAGCAGCGTCAGGGGAACCACAGATACGCAGTATTTT | CASSVRGTTDTQYF | - | TRBV7-3 | - | TRBJ2-3
TGTGCCAGTGGGCCGGGGGGAGGGAGCACAGATACGCAGTATTTT | CASGPGGGSTDTQYF | TRBD2 | TRBV19 | - | TRBJ2-3
TGCGCCAGCAGCTTGGGGTGGCAGGGCGTGAACACTGAAGCTTTCTTT | CASSLGWQGVNTEAFF | - | TRBV5-1 | once | TRBJ1-1
TGTGCCAGCAGTTTAGAACTAGCGGGAGGGGTGGATACGCAGTATTTT | CASSLELAGGVDTQYF | TRBD2 | TRBV28 | - | TRBJ2-3
TGTGCCAGCAGGGCTAGCGGGGACCCTCGGCAGTTCTTC | CASRASGDPRQFF | TRBD2 | TRBV6-4 | few | TRBJ2-1
TGTGCCAGCAGCCGACTAGGACAGGGGGTTCAGCCCCAGCATTTT | CASSRLGQGVQPQHF | TRBD1 | TRBV6-2/TRBV6-3 | few | TRBJ1-5
TGTGCCAGCAGCCCTCAGCGAGTCAGAGATACGCAGTATTTT | CASSPQRVRDTQYF | - | TRBV9 | - | TRBJ2-3
TGTGCCAGCAGTGCCGGGACTACCGAGCAGTACTTC | CASSAGTTEQYF | TRBD2 | TRBV12-3/TRBV12-4 | - | TRBJ2-7
TGCAGTGCTAATTGGGGAGGACTGGAGTACTTC | CSANWGGLEYF | - | TRBV20-1 | - | TRBJ2-7
TGCGCCAGCAGCCAAGGTCCAACAGGGACTAACTATGGCTACACCTTC | CASSQGPTGTNYGYTF | - | TRBV4-1 | - | TRBJ1-2
TGTGCCAGCAGCGTAGGTAGCGGGGGTTCCTACAATGAGCAGTTCTTC | CASSVGSGGSYNEQFF | TRBD2 | TRBV9 | - | TRBJ2-1
TGTGCCAGCAGTCCCACCAACAGGGGCGTAGGCAATCAGCCCCAGCATTTT | CASSPTNRGVGNQPQHF | TRBD1 | TRBV27 | - | TRBJ1-5